Below are 25 T cell receptor beta chains sequenced from a single sample in a study of cytomegalovirus exposure and HLA in healthy donors. The PCR used 60 Vbeta and 13 Jbeta primers. The method was immunoSEQ multiplex PCR; TCRdb's version includes in-frame clones alone and lacks a portion of them. The table has roughly 110,000 clones, about 80% seen once. Input material: PBMCs. These receptors came from a man aged 25-45 years in good health and CMV-seronegative.

This clone was seen a single time. The rearrangement uses TRBV7-9 and TRBJ2-5; D not certain. Germline V gene data show CDR1 as SEHNR and CDR2 as FQNEAQ (reference sequence). V dropped 2 bases and J dropped 5 bases, with 6 bases sitting between them. CDR3 size: 12 residues. CDR3 residues: CASSLPTETQYF. In DNA, the CDR3 is TGTGCCAGCAGCTTACCTACTGAGACCCAGTACTTC.

The V and J genes are TRBV6-5 and TRBJ1-6, with D perhaps matching TRBD1 (5 bases). Germline V gene data show CDR1 as MNHEY and CDR2 as SVGAGI. This CDR3 contains 13 residues. V lost 8 bases and J lost 8, with 13 bases in between. DNA of the CDR3: TGTGCCAGCGCAGGGTACAGCGATTCACCCCTCCACTTT. Residues: CASAGYSDSPLHF.

The rearrangement uses TRBV1 and TRBJ2-4; the table's D call, TRBD2, has no DNA check behind it. TRBV1 is a documented pseudogene. CDR3 length equals 21 residues. CDR3 in amino acids: CTSSQDLTGTSGGRDKNIQYF. CDR3 coding DNA: TGCACCAGCAGCCAAGACCTGACCGGGACTAGCGGGGGAAGGGACAAAAACATTCAGTACTTC.

This clone was seen only a few times. This sequence joins TRBV18 and TRBJ2-1; 10 nucleotides agree with TRBD2. This CDR3 spans 15 amino acids. Per the germline V gene, CDR1 is KGHSH and CDR2 is LQKENI. The V and J ends lost 6 bases and 6 bases, in that order; junction bases with no gene match: 8. CDR3 nucleotide sequence: TGTGCCAGCTCGCAACCGGGACTAGCGACCAATGAGCAGTTCTTC. This translates into CASSQPGLATNEQFF.

This chain joins TRBV18 and TRBJ2-1, with 8 bases matching TRBD2. Germline V lookup: CDR1 KGHSH, CDR2 LQKENI. V shed 0 bases, J shed 9 bases, and the junction held 4 bases outside the gene matches. The CDR3 covers 14 residues. CDR3 nucleotides: TGTGCCAGCTCACCACCCGGGAGGGCCGGTGAGCAGTTCTTC. This codes for CASSPPGRAGEQFF.

This clone has more than one count but fewer than ten. The gene calls are TRBV4-1 and TRBJ1-2; 8 bases align to TRBD1. The CDR3 loop spans 14 amino acids. After removal of 5 bases from V and 0 bases from J, the junction contained 2 bases not matched to a gene. Germline-derived CDR1 and CDR2 are MGHRA and YSYEKL. As DNA, the CDR3 is TGCGCCAGCAGCACACAGGGGGCTAACTATGGCTACACCTTC. Its protein is CASSTQGANYGYTF.

The rearrangement links TRBV10-3 to TRBJ2-5, with 8 bases identical to TRBD1. The V segment lost 7 bases and the J segment 0 bases; nucleotides outside the gene matches: 7. Germline values: CDR1 ENHRY, CDR2 SYGVKD. This CDR3 spans 15 amino acids. The chain's CDR3 is CAITPGQEDQETQYF. The CDR3 region has the DNA TGTGCCATCACCCCGGGACAGGAAGACCAAGAGACCCAGTACTTC.

The chain uses TRBV19 and TRBJ2-2, with no clear D. The germline CDR1 and CDR2 sequences are LNHDA and SQIVND (reference sequence). The V end lost 5 bases, the J end lost 7 bases, and 11 bases lay between the germline ends. The CDR3 is made up of 13 amino acids. CDR3 residues: CASSPRLYGELFF. The CDR3 nucleotides read TGTGCCAGTAGTCCCCGTTTGTACGGGGAGCTGTTTTTT.

This CDR3 reads CASSAYRENQPQHF. In nucleotides, the CDR3 is TGTGCCAGCAGTGCATACAGGGAGAATCAGCCCCAGCATTTT. This chain joins TRBV28 and TRBJ1-5, with a possible D match to TRBD1 (6 bases). V dropped 5 bases and J dropped 4 bases, with 12 bases sitting between them. Germline lookup yields CDR1 MDHEN and CDR2 SYDVKM. CDR3 length: 14 residues. The full variable domain, rest sourced from reference TRBV28 and TRBJ1-5, is DVKVTQSSRYLVKRTGEKVFLECVQDMDHENMFWYRQDPGLGLRLIYFSYDVKMKEKGDIPEGYSVSREKKERFSLILESASTNQTSMYLCASSAYRENQPQHFGDGTRLSIL.

The chain recombines TRBV28 with TRBJ2-1; 12 bases agree with TRBD2. Germline V CDR1 and CDR2: MDHEN, SYDVKM. V lost 3 bases to trimming and J lost 6 bases; unmatched junction nucleotides: 6. This CDR3 region has 16 residues. The chain's CDR3 is CASSFSLAGGFNEQFF. In DNA, the CDR3 is TGTGCCAGCAGTTTCTCACTAGCGGGAGGATTCAATGAGCAGTTCTTC.

The chain has TRBV9 and TRBJ1-6, with 8 nucleotides matching TRBD1. CDR1 and CDR2 (germline): SGDLS, YYNGEE. The CDR3 spans 15 residues. With 4 bases clipped from V and 8 bases from J, the junction kept 8 bases outside the gene matches. The CDR3 DNA sequence: TGTGCCAGCAGCCCAGACGACAGGGGTTATTCACCCCTCCACTTT. As protein: CASSPDDRGYSPLHF.

The chain joins TRBV18 to TRBJ2-3; 10 bases line up with TRBD2. Germline V CDR1 and CDR2: KGHSH, LQKENI. The CDR3 loop spans 16 amino acids. J lost 3 bases, V lost 2 bases, and 5 bases had no gene match. The CDR3 nucleotides are TGTGCCAGCTCACCAATAAGCGGGGGGGCTACAGATACGCAGTATTTT. It translates to CASSPISGGATDTQYF. Using reference TRBV18 and TRBJ2-3 for the parts outside the CDR3, the full variable domain is NAGVMQNPRHLVRRRGQEARLRCSPMKGHSHVYWYRQLPEEGLKFMVYLQKENIIDESGMPKERFSAEFPKEGPSILRIQQVVRGDSAAYFCASSPISGGATDTQYFGPGTRLTVL.

The rearrangement links TRBV19 to TRBJ1-5; 7 bases match TRBD1. The germline V gene encodes CDR1 LNHDA and CDR2 SQIVND (reference sequence). The V gene end was trimmed by 5 bases and the J gene end by 3 bases; junction bases not matched to a gene: 4. There are 14 residues in the CDR3. This CDR3 is CASSPTGNNQPQHF. The DNA of the CDR3 is TGTGCCAGTAGTCCGACAGGGAACAATCAGCCCCAGCATTTT.

V gene TRBV10-1 combines with J gene TRBJ2-2; 9 nucleotides agree with TRBD2. There are 15 residues in the CDR3. Germline V gives CDR1 WNHNN, CDR2 SYGVQD (reference sequence). The junction had 2 bases not matched to a gene; V was cut back by 2 bases and J by 4 bases. The CDR3 sequence: CASSEGSGSTGELFF. The CDR3 coding sequence is TGCGCCAGCAGTGAGGGTAGCGGGAGCACCGGGGAGCTGTTTTTT.

This clone has only a few counts. V and J are TRBV6-1 and TRBJ1-4; TRBD1 matches 10 bases. The CDR3 runs to 15 residues. CDR1 is MNHNS and CDR2 is SASEGT in the germline V gene. Trimming removed 2 bases from V and 8 bases from J; junction bases left unmatched: 5. CDR3 nucleotides: TGTGCCAGCAGTGAATTGACAGGGGGCGCGGAAAAACTGTTTTTT. This gives the protein CASSELTGGAEKLFF.

This chain links TRBV27 with TRBJ2-2; TRBD2 is a possible D gene (5 bases). CDR3 length equals 15 residues. V lost 5 bases to trimming and J lost 4 bases, with 14 bases between them. Looked up from germline, CDR1 is MNHEY and CDR2 is SMNVEV (reference sequence). The CDR3 DNA sequence: TGTGCCAGCAGTCTGGATCAGAGCGGCACCGGGGAGCTGTTTTTT. It translates to CASSLDQSGTGELFF.

The rearrangement joins TRBV29-1 to TRBJ2-7, with 13 positions matching TRBD2. J gave up 7 bases and V 6 bases, and 9 bases lay outside the gene matches. The germline gives CDR1 SQVTM, CDR2 ANQGSEA. The CDR3 runs 14 residues. The CDR3: CSVAGTSGNREQYF. DNA for the CDR3: TGCAGCGTCGCCGGGACTAGCGGGAATAGGGAGCAGTACTTC.

The genes are TRBV5-1 and TRBJ2-5, with 11 bases fitting TRBD1. This CDR3 region has 17 residues. V lost 5 bases to trimming and J lost 1 base; unmatched junction nucleotides: 10. CDR1 and CDR2 from the germline V gene are SGHRS and YFSETQ. CDR3 nucleotides: TGCGCCAGCAGAGGACAGGGGGCTGGTTTGGCCCAAGAGACCCAGTACTTC. It translates to CASRGQGAGLAQETQYF.

The chain carries TRBV5-1 and TRBJ2-1, with TRBD1 identical over 7 bases. V was pared by 5 bases and J by 0 bases, with 8 bases of the junction left unmatched. The CDR3 runs 16 residues. Germline values: CDR1 SGHRS, CDR2 YFSETQ. For the CDR3, the DNA is TGCGCCAGCAGACCCTCGACAGGGAGCTCCTACAATGAGCAGTTCTTC. Residues: CASRPSTGSSYNEQFF.

The chain carries TRBV6-6 and TRBJ2-3, with 10 positions matching TRBD1. The V gene end was trimmed by 7 bases and the J gene end by 6 bases; junction bases not matched to a gene: 7. The CDR3 covers 14 residues. Germline CDR1 MNHNY, CDR2 SVGAGI (reference sequence). CDR3: CASTRTGGEDTQYF. CDR3 nucleotide sequence: TGTGCCAGCACCCGGACAGGGGGAGAGGATACGCAGTATTTT.

The rearrangement links TRBV19 to TRBJ2-7; 7 bases are shared with TRBD2. The germline V gene has CDR1 LNHDA and CDR2 SQIVND (reference sequence). This CDR3 contains 16 residues. Trimming at V came to 5 bases and at J to 5 bases, leaving 15 bases not matched to a gene. The CDR3 DNA is TGTGCCAGTAGTGTGACGGGCGGGAGTAAGGCCCACGAGCAGTACTTC. It encodes CASSVTGGSKAHEQYF.

The V gene is TRBV9, the J gene TRBJ2-7; D is perhaps TRBD2 (5 bases). Germline assignment: CDR1 SGDLS and CDR2 YYNGEE. There are 12 residues in the CDR3. The V end lost 1 base, the J end lost 5 bases, and 7 bases lay between the germline ends. The CDR3 sequence is CASSVTGNEQYF. The CDR3 DNA sequence: TGTGCCAGCAGCGTAACCGGGAACGAGCAGTACTTC.

For this clone: An end of the junction does not agree with germline; a read error may underlie this. This chain uses TRBV4-1 with TRBJ2-1; 14 bases match TRBD2. This CDR3 comprises 16 residues. Germline CDR1 is MGHRA and CDR2 is YSYEKL. CDR3 sequence reads: CASSLTGTSGSNGQFF. Here the CDR3 DNA reads TGCGCCAGCAGCCTCACCGGGACTAGCGGGAGTAATGGGCAGTTCTTC.

In this sample, this clone turned up a few times. CDR3 sequence: CASRIQGMNTEAFF. The CDR3 DNA sequence: TGTGCCAGCCGAATACAGGGGATGAACACTGAAGCTTTCTTT. The rearrangement joins TRBV27 to TRBJ1-1, with TRBD1 matching over 7 bases. Trimming at V came to 8 bases and at J to 0 bases, leaving 6 bases not matched to a gene. The CDR3 extends over 14 amino acids. Germline CDR1 MNHEY, CDR2 SMNVEV (reference sequence).

With regard to this clone: Since the CDR3 does not end with the conserved phenylalanine or tryptophan, this likely comes from a read error. The DNA is left out, because the CDR3 cannot be placed on it with certainty; the CDR3 is given as TCRdb lists it. The chain couples TRBV27 to TRBJ2-3; TRBD2, as called in the table, went unchecked against the DNA. The germline CDR1 and CDR2 sequences are MNHEY and SMNVEV (reference sequence). The CDR3 comprises 11 residues, both ends counted. This chain's CDR3 is CASSSGGSVEI.